This TCR beta chain was identified in a study of blood T cells in healthy people across ages. General observations from the study: Older age coincided with a roughly linear decline in TCR beta diversity per million T cells.

CDR1 is MRHNA and CDR2 is SNTAGT in the germline V gene. The V segment lost 6 bases and the J segment 0 bases; nucleotides outside the gene matches: 9. This CDR3 has 18 residues. Comment on this clonotype: Its antigen is as yet unknown.

Primers used in a second PCR of roughly 7 to 12 cycles were a sample-barcoded 5' primer and a J-beta primer mix. A template-switch adaptor that had 12 random nucleotides put a tag on each cDNA molecule. MiXCR was run by TCRdb on the 5' RACE reads, yielding one entry per CDR3 protein. Of 600,000 to 1,000,000 distinct CDR3 sequences detected, just under 25% appear once; the ten largest clones hold under 4.5%. The sample was also linked to a second study, of T cells of mothers and their children.

The sequence was obtained from a boy aged 5-17 years in good health. The sequencing sample was made of blood. The chain joins TRBV6-4 to TRBJ2-1, with 12 bases matching TRBD2. This CDR3 reads CASSRLAGVSSSYNEQFF. In DNA form, the CDR3 reads TGTGCCAGCAGCAGACTAGCGGGGGTTTCGAGCTCCTACAATGAGCAGTTCTTC.